One and the same sample provided the 13 T cell receptor beta chains below, sequenced in a study of Graves' ophthalmopathy and Graves' hyperthyroidism. Transcripts of RNA were the source for amplifying TCR beta CDR3 regions. First-round RT-PCR employed HTBI primers, with a second-round multiplex PCR after it. MiXCR, run by TCRdb on the multiplex PCR reads, gives a single entry per CDR3 protein. Of around 1.1 million distinct CDR3 sequences in the sample, roughly 35% were seen once. Specimen: peripheral blood or thyroid tissue (not recorded which). These receptors were collected from an adult man with Graves' hyperthyroidism.

In its sample, this clonotype was seen many times. The rearrangement links TRBV20-1 to TRBJ1-1, with D maybe TRBD1 (6 bases). CDR3 size: 12 residues. Trimming stripped 6 bases from V and 4 bases from J, with 12 bases between. Germline loops: CDR1 DFQATT, CDR2 SNEGSKA (reference sequence). In DNA form, the CDR3 reads TGCAGTGCCGCGAGGACAGTCACTGAAGCTTTCTTT. Its translation: CSAARTVTEAFF.

On this clonotype itself: Just one base apart from a much larger clone, this may be a read error. The chain couples TRBV13 to TRBJ2-7; TRBD1 aligns across 7 bases. The CDR3 contains 13 residues. V was pared by 5 bases and J by 7 bases, with 8 bases of the junction left unmatched. Germline assignment: CDR1 PRHDT and CDR2 FYEKMQ (reference sequence). The CDR3 DNA sequence: TGTGCCAGCAGCGTCAGACAGGGTAGGGAGCAGTACTTC. Translated: CASSVRQGREQYF.

Notes on this clonotype: A read error may be the cause here, since a much bigger clone is one base away. The gene calls are TRBV7-7 and TRBJ2-7, with 7 positions matching TRBD2. The junction had 12 bases not matched to a gene; V was cut back by 6 bases and J by 4 bases. Germline CDR1 is SSHAT and CDR2 is FNYEAQ (reference sequence). CDR3 length: 15 residues. The CDR3 reads CASRLGPGGDYEQYF. CDR3 sequence (DNA): TGTGCCAGCAGACTCGGACCGGGAGGTGATTACGAGCAGTACTTC.

As regards this clonotype: Mismatch with germline at one junction end may stem from a read error. The J gene is TRBJ1-6, the V gene TRBV7-8; no clear D. The CDR3 runs to 15 residues. Germline-derived CDR1 and CDR2 are SGHVS and FQNEAQ. The CDR3 loop reads CASSQGLRGYSPPHF. The CDR3 DNA is TGTGCCAGCAGCCAAGGGTTGCGGGGTTATTCACCCCCCCACTTT. Based on the CDR3 plus reference TRBV7-8 and TRBJ1-6, the full variable domain is GAGVSQSPRYKVAKRGQDVALRCDPISGHVSLFWYQQALGQGPEFLTYFQNEAQLDKSGLPSDRFFAERPEGSVSTLKIQRTQQEDSAVYLCASSQGLRGYSPPHFGNGTRLTVT.

This clonotype was seen only a few times. This rearrangement joins TRBV25-1 to TRBJ2-3; 7 bases align to TRBD1. This CDR3 region has 16 residues. Germline V gene data show CDR1 as MGHDK and CDR2 as SYGVNS. J was trimmed by 4 bases and V by 4 bases; bases with no gene match: 11. The CDR3 loop is CASSAREGTVSDTQYF. The CDR3 DNA follows: TGTGCCAGCAGTGCTAGAGAGGGGACAGTTTCAGATACGCAGTATTTT.

This clonotype was observed at least ten times. This chain uses TRBV7-2 with TRBJ2-5; the D is unclear. Per germline, CDR1 SGHTA and CDR2 FQGNSA. The CDR3 has 14 amino acids. The ends were cut back, 0 bases at V and 3 bases at J, with 8 bases in the middle. As DNA, the CDR3 is TGTGCCAGCAGCTTAGCGTTGGCAAAAGAGACCCAGTACTTC. Translation gives CASSLALAKETQYF.

Ten or more counts support this clonotype. The J gene is TRBJ1-2, the V gene TRBV7-6, with D possibly TRBD1 on 5 matching bases. Trimming took off 6 bases at V and 4 bases at J, with 15 bases between the two ends. There are 14 residues in the CDR3. Germline assignment: CDR1 SGHVS and CDR2 FNYEAQ. CDR3 loop: CASSPRGAVYGYTF. The CDR3 DNA reads as TGTGCCAGCAGTCCGAGGGGCGCAGTCTATGGCTACACCTTC.

This clonotype came up a few times. V is TRBV27 and J is TRBJ1-5; D may be TRBD1 (5 bases). V dropped 5 bases and J dropped 2 bases, with 16 bases sitting between them. CDR1 is MNHEY, CDR2 SMNVEV, per germline (reference sequence). This CDR3 region has 16 residues. CDR3 in DNA: TGTGCCAGCAGTCCCCGTTGGGGGATGGGCAATCAGCCCCAGCATTTT. Translated: CASSPRWGMGNQPQHF.

The V gene is TRBV19, the J gene TRBJ2-7; D assignment may be TRBD1 or TRBD2 (6 bases each). Trimming cost V 3 bases and J 1 base, with 16 bases left between them. The germline CDR1 and CDR2 sequences are LNHDA and SQIVND (reference sequence). CDR3 length: 16 amino acids. CDR3 nucleotide sequence: TGTGCCAGTAGTATGGTAGGGGGGCGGAATTCCTACGAGCAGTACTTC. This translates into CASSMVGGRNSYEQYF.

With regard to this clonotype: The junction and the germline gene differ at one end; a read error may be behind it. The V and J genes are TRBV7-2 and TRBJ2-7; unclear D gene. The CDR3 has 14 residues. Per germline, CDR1 SGHTA and CDR2 FQGNSA. The CDR3 loop reads CASSQDGKTYKQYF. CDR3 in DNA: TGTGCCAGCAGCCAAGATGGGAAAACCTACAAGCAGTACTTC.

This clonotype has a handful of counts. J is TRBJ1-2 and V is TRBV18, with D uncertain. CDR3 size: 11 residues. Germline V gives CDR1 KGHSH, CDR2 LQKENI. Trimming took 3 bases from V and 8 from J, leaving 7 bases between them. The CDR3 is CASSPSTGYTF. CDR3 nucleotides: TGTGCCAGCTCACCCTCAACCGGCTACACCTTC.

As to this clonotype: A junction end diverges from the germline sequence, so it may reflect a read error. This chain uses TRBV25-1 with TRBJ1-4; 7 bases fit TRBD1. This CDR3 comprises 14 residues. The germline V gene has CDR1 MGHDK and CDR2 SYGVNS. CDR3 DNA: TGTGCCAGCAGAGGGGACAGAACTGATGAAAAACTGTTTTTT. Its translation: CASRGDRTDEKLFF.

This clonotype came up many times. V gene TRBV19 combines with J gene TRBJ2-7; the match to TRBD1 covers 10 bases. CDR1 LNHDA and CDR2 SQIVND come from the germline V gene (reference sequence). The CDR3 runs to 15 residues. The V segment lost 4 bases and the J segment 3 bases; nucleotides outside the gene matches: 6. CDR3 amino acids: CASSRNRDRGYEQYF. The CDR3 nucleotides read TGTGCCAGTAGTAGAAACCGGGACAGGGGCTACGAGCAGTACTTC.